The 9 T cell receptor beta chains presented below share a single source sample, sequenced in a study of PD-1 blockade in classical Hodgkin lymphoma. Clones were read by immunoSEQ multiplex PCR, and TCRdb kept only the in-frame ones, dropping some. The sample carries about 97,000 clones, approximately 83% recorded once. No patient escaped relapse after autologous stem cell transplantation, and brentuximab vedotin exposure varied. The material sequenced was peripheral blood mononuclear cells (PBMCs), taken at baseline. The source of these receptors is a human donor with classical Hodgkin lymphoma.

In DNA form, the CDR3 reads TGTGCCAGCGGGGCCAGAGGGTACGAGCAGTACTTC. This translates into CASGARGYEQYF. This sequence joins TRBV6-1 and TRBJ2-7; the D gene could be TRBD1 or TRBD2 (5 bases each). V gave up 8 bases and J gave up 4 bases, with 12 bases separating them. The CDR3 consists of 12 residues. Germline V CDR1 and CDR2: MNHNS, SASEGT.

The chain combines TRBV29-1 with TRBJ1-2, with a tentative D call TRBD1 (6 bases). This CDR3 is 11 amino acids long. V was trimmed by 5 bases and J by 7 bases, leaving 11 bases between them. Per the germline V gene, CDR1 is SQVTM and CDR2 is ANQGSEA. The CDR3: CSVQGTSGYTF. The CDR3 coding sequence is TGCAGCGTTCAAGGGACATCTGGCTACACCTTC.

This chain connects TRBV9 to TRBJ2-3; 8 nucleotides agree with TRBD1. The CDR3 has 15 residues. Germline CDR1 and CDR2: SGDLS and YYNGEE. The J segment lost 2 bases and the V segment lost 4 bases, leaving 6 bases of the junction unmatched. CDR3 amino acids: CASSPTGEYTDTQYF. In nucleotides, the CDR3 is TGTGCCAGCAGCCCGACAGGGGAATACACAGATACGCAGTATTTT.

This clone is a singleton in its sample. This chain connects TRBV19 to TRBJ2-1, with 14 bases lining up with TRBD2. The CDR3 consists of 18 residues. Looked up from germline, CDR1 is LNHDA and CDR2 is SQIVND (reference sequence). Trimming took 3 bases from V and 5 from J; bases not matched to a gene: 9. CDR3 nucleotide sequence: TGTGCCAGTAGTATGGGGTTGGGACTAGCGGGAGTCCACAATGAGCAGTTCTTC. Its translation: CASSMGLGLAGVHNEQFF. The full variable domain, completed using reference TRBV19 and TRBJ2-1, is DGGITQSPKYLFRKEGQNVTLSCEQNLNHDAMYWYRQDPGQGLRLIYYSQIVNDFQKGDIAEGYSVSREKKESFPLTVTSAQKNPTAFYLCASSMGLGLAGVHNEQFFGPGTRLTVL.

This sequence joins TRBV29-1 and TRBJ1-4; 8 bases map to TRBD1. This CDR3 is 13 amino acids long. Germline V CDR1 and CDR2: SQVTM, ANQGSEA. The trim removed 7 bases at V and 7 bases at J, leaving 8 bases unmatched. CDR3 nucleotide sequence: TGCAGCGCGATACGACAGGGGATTGAAAAACTGTTTTTT. Protein: CSAIRQGIEKLFF.

This rearrangement joins TRBV10-3 to TRBJ1-5; D is ambiguous. CDR1 and CDR2 from the germline V gene are ENHRY and SYGVKD. The CDR3 length is 12 residues. The V gene lost 10 bases and the J gene lost 3 bases, with 10 bases spanning the gap. This chain's CDR3 is CARGVNNQPQHF. The CDR3 bases are TGTGCCAGGGGAGTAAACAATCAGCCCCAGCATTTT.

The chain has TRBV15 and TRBJ2-7, with unresolved D. This CDR3 comprises 14 residues. Trimming left V 1 base short and J 0 bases short, with 7 bases between. Germline V lookup: CDR1 LNHNV, CDR2 YYDKDF (reference sequence). The CDR3 here is CATSRGRTSYEQYF. The CDR3 DNA follows: TGTGCCACCAGCAGAGGCAGGACCTCCTACGAGCAGTACTTC.

The rearrangement joins TRBV27 to TRBJ1-6; maybe TRBD1 (5 bases). The CDR3 runs 16 residues. Germline CDR1 is MNHEY and CDR2 is SMNVEV (reference sequence). Trimming cost V 2 bases and J 0 bases, with 8 bases left between them. The CDR3 reads CASSLRQSSYNSPLHF. For the CDR3, the DNA is TGTGCCAGCAGTTTACGACAGAGCTCCTATAATTCACCCCTCCACTTT.

The genes are TRBV11-1 and TRBJ2-1, with 8 bases fitting TRBD1. The CDR3 runs to 15 residues. V gave up 5 bases and J gave up 3 bases; unmatched junction bases: 6. CDR1 and CDR2 (germline): SGHAT, FQDESV (reference sequence). DNA of the CDR3: TGTGCCAGCAGCGAGGACAGGGTCGGCTACAATGAGCAGTTCTTC. Translating it yields CASSEDRVGYNEQFF.